The following is a T cell receptor (beta chain) sequence with its context. Its target is not known. This record comes from a study of response to subunit inactivated influenza vaccine. Study-level results: Researchers suggested that each seasonal influenza vaccination recruits few new T cells.

TCRdb independently ran MiXCR on the RT-PCR reads; one entry per CDR3 protein. This sample has approximately 700,000 distinct CDR3 sequences; 14% occur once, and the top ten carry approximately 6.5%. This CDR3 contains 14 residues. Germline values: CDR1 SQVTM, CDR2 ANQGSEA. J lost 4 bases, V lost 6 bases, and 4 bases had no gene match. The rearrangement joins TRBV29-1 to TRBJ2-6; 9 bases are a match to TRBD1. The material sequenced was PBMCs from blood, taken around 15 days before vaccination. The clonotype originates from a man aged 50-60 years who received an inactivated influenza vaccine. The CDR3 bases are TGCAGCGTCGGGACAGGGACCGGGGCCAACGTCCTGACTTTC. Translating it yields CSVGTGTGANVLTF.